The clone carrying this T cell receptor beta chain was seen ten or more times. This record belongs to a study of regulatory T cells in long-lasting Graves disease. This CDR3 is 11 amino acids long. Trimming cost V 5 bases and J 7 bases, with 6 bases left between them. Germline CDR1 SNHLY, CDR2 FYNNEI. Time point indicated: persistent/refractory GD, antithyroid drugs over 5 years with positive TRAb. Researchers made the TCR library from RNA that was extracted from PBMCs. Tubes containing EDTA received around 9.9 milliliters of drawn peripheral blood. Building of the TCR beta libraries involved iRepertoire HTBI primers and Arm-PCR of CDR3 regions. In the original analysis: Overall, samples carried 60 to 65 TRBV and over 12 TRBJ segments. Via MiXCR, TCRdb re-called the multiplex PCR reads, giving one row per CDR3 protein. TCRdb, rather than the study authors, made the V and J calls. The sample yields about 420,000 distinct CDR3 sequences, 20% to 25% seen once.

The material sequenced was peripheral blood mononuclear cells (PBMCs), taken when the disease was refractory, from a patient treated with antithyroid drugs. The chain is built from TRBV2 and TRBJ2-4; D uncertain. The source is a female donor with Graves disease. The CDR3 DNA reads as TGTGCCAGCAGTACAGATAACATTCAGTACTTC. Protein product: CASSTDNIQYF.